This T cell receptor (beta chain) was captured by sequencing in a study of blood T cells in healthy people across ages. Looking at the study overall: T cells yielded about one barcoded beta molecule per two cells through template switching. Study-level findings and limits: While age rose, TCR beta diversity per million T cells dropped in a roughly linear way. It was the long-lived donors that had more naive CD4+ cells and higher diversity than aged donors.

On this clonotype: Its antigen is unidentified.

Unmatched junction bases numbered 17, after V lost 6 bases and J lost 3 bases. Germline V CDR1 and CDR2: SNHLY, FYNNEI. This CDR3 is 19 amino acids long. With a J-beta primer mix and a sample-barcoded 5' primer, a second PCR ran about 7 to 11 cycles. Each cDNA was tagged by a template-switch adaptor containing 12 random nucleotides. TCRdb processed the 5' RACE reads anew with MiXCR; each CDR3 protein has one entry. The sample includes 790,000 or so distinct CDR3 sequences, around three fifths of them seen just once. What was sequenced was blood. This clonotype originated in a man between 40 and 49 years old in good health. The V call is TRBV2, the J call TRBJ1-2; 12 nucleotides agree with TRBD1. Here the CDR3 DNA reads TGTGCCAGCAGCCCTGGGACAGGGGGCGCTTTTGGTCGGGACTATGGCTACACCTTC. It translates to CASSPGTGGAFGRDYGYTF. The variable domain in full, with the rest retrieved from reference TRBV2 and TRBJ1-2, is EPEVTQTPSHQVTQMGQEVILRCVPISNHLYFYWYRQILGQKVEFLVSFYNNEISEKSEIFDDQFSVERPDGSNFTLKIRSTKLEDSAMYFCASSPGTGGAFGRDYGYTFGSGTRLTVV.